This passage covers 23 T cell receptor beta chains from one sample sequenced in a study of identical twins. From the 5' RACE reads, TCRdb called clonotypes with MiXCR, one entry per CDR3 protein. The sample consists of 700,000 or so distinct CDR3 sequences, more than 6.5% of them appearing once. These same data were also listed under a study on yellow fever vaccine responses in identical twins.

Input material: PBMCs. The source of these receptors is a woman younger than 30 in good health.

This clonotype was recorded a few times. V usage is TRBV20-1 and J usage is TRBJ2-2, with D perhaps TRBD1 (6 bases). Germline CDR1 and CDR2: DFQATT and SNEGSKA (reference sequence). Trimming removed 3 bases at V and 0 bases at J, with 14 bases between. This CDR3 region has 16 residues. The CDR3 region is CSARIMGASNTGELFF. CDR3 nucleotides: TGCAGTGCTAGGATTATGGGGGCCTCGAACACCGGGGAGCTGTTTTTT.

There are many counts of this clonotype. The chain couples TRBV12-3 or TRBV12-4 to TRBJ2-6; D not certain. V shed 5 bases and J shed 0 bases, with 11 bases lying between them. The CDR3 is made up of 16 amino acids. The CDR3 coding sequence is TGTGCCAGCAGTGTCGGGTACGACTCTGGGGCCAACGTCCTGACTTTC. It encodes CASSVGYDSGANVLTF.

There are a few counts of this clonotype. The V call is TRBV3-1, the J call TRBJ2-1; D gene ambiguous. This CDR3 comprises 13 residues. Looked up from germline, CDR1 is LGHDT and CDR2 is YNNKEL (reference sequence). Trimming took off 4 bases at V and 4 bases at J, with 8 bases between the two ends. The CDR3: CASSPLQYNEQFF. DNA for the CDR3: TGTGCCAGCAGCCCTCTACAGTACAATGAGCAGTTCTTC.

This sequence joins TRBV29-1 and TRBJ2-7, with 9 bases identical to TRBD1. Germline V gene sequence: CDR1 SQVTM, CDR2 ANQGSEA. With V trimmed by 6 bases and J by 4 bases, 7 bases remained unmatched. The CDR3 is 13 amino acids. The CDR3 here is CSVVDRGQYEQYF. CDR3 sequence (DNA): TGCAGCGTGGTGGACAGGGGACAGTACGAGCAGTACTTC.

The chain is built from TRBV6-5 and TRBJ2-1; 9 positions match TRBD2. The CDR3 sequence is 18 residues long. The trim removed 0 bases at V and 3 bases at J, leaving 9 bases unmatched. Germline V gives CDR1 MNHEY, CDR2 SVGAGI. CDR3 loop: CASSYSTQLAGIYNEQFF. CDR3 nucleotides: TGTGCCAGCAGTTACTCGACCCAGCTAGCGGGGATCTACAATGAGCAGTTCTTC.

This chain uses TRBV7-6 with TRBJ2-5, with D possibly matching TRBD1 (5 bases). The germline V gene encodes CDR1 SGHVS and CDR2 FNYEAQ. The V gene lost 5 bases and the J gene lost 4 bases, with 8 bases spanning the gap. The CDR3 is 12 residues long. CDR3 in amino acids: CASSPGIETQYF. CDR3 nucleotides: TGTGCCAGCAGCCCAGGGATAGAGACCCAGTACTTC.

The rearrangement joins TRBV25-1 to TRBJ2-7, with D perhaps matching TRBD1 (7 bases). Between the trimmed V and J ends, which lost 10 bases and 5 bases, there was a span of 15 bases. CDR3 length: 12 residues. Per germline, CDR1 MGHDK and CDR2 SYGVNS. CDR3 protein: CATRQGGDEQYF. The CDR3 region has the DNA TGTGCCACCCGACAGGGAGGCGACGAGCAGTACTTC.

The rearrangement joins TRBV7-2 to TRBJ2-3; 8 nucleotides agree with TRBD1. Per germline, CDR1 SGHTA and CDR2 FQGNSA. J was trimmed by 0 bases and V by 5 bases; bases with no gene match: 7. The CDR3 length is 16 residues. The CDR3 loop is CASSARDRFSTDTQYF. The CDR3 DNA reads TGTGCCAGCAGCGCCCGGGACAGGTTCAGCACAGATACGCAGTATTTT.

The chain joins TRBV20-1 to TRBJ1-4; 7 nucleotides align to TRBD1. The CDR3 spans 16 residues. The germline V gene has CDR1 DFQATT and CDR2 SNEGSKA (reference sequence). Losses at the gene ends were 1 base for V and 0 bases for J; bases not matched to a gene: 5. The CDR3: CSARGTTGATNEKLFF. The CDR3 DNA reads TGCAGTGCTAGAGGGACTACAGGGGCAACTAATGAAAAACTGTTTTTT.

This clonotype was recorded a few times. The rearrangement uses TRBV7-9 and TRBJ2-7; 10 positions agree with TRBD1. V was pared by 5 bases and J by 3 bases, with 7 bases of the junction left unmatched. Germline V gene data show CDR1 as SEHNR and CDR2 as FQNEAQ (reference sequence). This CDR3 is built from 15 residues. The CDR3 sequence is CASSPDRGVLYEQYF. DNA for the CDR3: TGTGCCAGCAGCCCGGACAGGGGGGTGCTCTACGAGCAGTACTTC.

Many counts were recorded for this clonotype. V gene TRBV4-3 combines with J gene TRBJ2-2, with D unresolved. The V gene lost 4 bases and the J gene lost 6 bases, with 9 bases spanning the gap. Germline loops: CDR1 LGHNA, CDR2 YSLEER. This CDR3 contains 13 residues. The CDR3 protein is CASSLRRAGELFF. The CDR3, as DNA: TGCGCCAGCAGCCTTCGCCGGGCCGGGGAGCTGTTTTTT.

This clonotype was observed many times. V and J are TRBV11-1 and TRBJ2-4; D unresolved. Trimming took off 3 bases at V and 0 bases at J, with 9 bases between the two ends. Germline V CDR1 and CDR2: SGHAT, FQDESV (reference sequence). The length of the CDR3 is 15 residues. Written as DNA, the CDR3 is TGTGCCAGCAGCTTGACGGCGGTAGCCAAAAACATTCAGTACTTC. Translated, it gives CASSLTAVAKNIQYF. Full variable domain (remainder filled in from reference TRBV11-1 and TRBJ2-4): EAEVAQSPRYKITEKSQAVAFWCDPISGHATLYWYRQILGQGPELLVQFQDESVVDDSQLPKDRFSAERLKGVDSTLKIQPAELGDSAMYLCASSLTAVAKNIQYFGAGTRLSVL.

This clonotype was observed a handful of times. The rearrangement uses TRBV5-5 and TRBJ1-1; tentatively, D is TRBD1 (5 bases). CDR3 length: 17 residues. CDR1 and CDR2 (germline): SGHKS, YYEKEE (reference sequence). V was shortened by 0 bases and J by 4 bases, with 19 bases between the two germline ends. In DNA form, the CDR3 reads TGTGCCAGCAGCTTGGAATTTGGGGGGTTAACGAGCACTGAAGCTTTCTTT. This gives the protein CASSLEFGGLTSTEAFF.

The rearrangement uses TRBV11-2 and TRBJ1-1; no clear D. CDR1 SGHAT and CDR2 FQNNGV come from the germline V gene. This CDR3 is 15 amino acids long. V lost 8 bases and J lost 4, with 20 bases in between. The CDR3 reads CASYPHEGDGTEAFF. The CDR3 DNA sequence: TGTGCCAGCTACCCCCATGAGGGAGATGGCACTGAAGCTTTCTTT.

The rearrangement joins TRBV18 to TRBJ2-3; 7 bases align to TRBD1. V lost 3 bases, J lost 2 bases, and 11 bases stayed unmatched. This CDR3 region has 17 residues. The germline gives CDR1 KGHSH, CDR2 LQKENI. The CDR3 region is CASSPNSPGGATDTQYF. CDR3 nucleotides: TGTGCCAGCTCACCTAATTCCCCAGGGGGAGCCACAGATACGCAGTATTTT.

Of note for this clonotype: A much bigger clone sits one base away, suggesting this may be a read error. The J gene is TRBJ2-1, the V gene TRBV6-1, with D possibly TRBD1 on 6 matching bases. V was pared by 6 bases and J by 8 bases, with 8 bases between. The germline V gene has CDR1 MNHNS and CDR2 SASEGT. This CDR3 region has 11 residues. The CDR3 DNA reads as TGTGCCAGCAGAGACAGGCATGAGCAGTTCTTC. As protein: CASRDRHEQFF.

V is TRBV5-6 and J is TRBJ2-5, with TRBD1 matching 9 bases. Trimming removed 4 bases from V and 5 bases from J; junction bases left unmatched: 9. The germline V gene encodes CDR1 SGHDT and CDR2 YYEEEE. The CDR3 is 15 amino acids. The CDR3 nucleotides read TGTGCCAGCAGCATGGGACAGGGTGGCCTGGAGACCCAGTACTTC. It yields the protein CASSMGQGGLETQYF.

This chain uses TRBV29-1 with TRBJ2-6; tentative D call: TRBD1 (7 bases). The ends were cut back, 7 bases at V and 0 bases at J, with 19 bases in the middle. Germline values: CDR1 SQVTM, CDR2 ANQGSEA. This CDR3 region has 17 residues. For the CDR3, the DNA is TGCAGCGCCCTGGCGGGACAGAAGAACTCTGGGGCCAACGTCCTGACTTTC. Translated, it gives CSALAGQKNSGANVLTF.

Only a few counts were recorded for this clonotype. V and J are TRBV7-2 and TRBJ2-7, with 9 bases fitting TRBD1. The CDR3 covers 15 residues. Trimming at V came to 5 bases and at J to 2 bases, leaving 7 bases not matched to a gene. Germline lookup yields CDR1 SGHTA and CDR2 FQGNSA. The CDR3 DNA reads as TGTGCCAGCAGCCTCCGGGACAGGGTCCCCTACGAGCAGTACTTC. This encodes CASSLRDRVPYEQYF.

This chain joins TRBV19 and TRBJ1-1; D is ambiguous. The germline V gene has CDR1 LNHDA and CDR2 SQIVND (reference sequence). The length of the CDR3 is 13 residues. Trimming stripped 6 bases from V and 1 base from J, with 9 bases between. The CDR3 protein is CASRGNENTEAFF. As DNA, the CDR3 is TGTGCCAGTAGGGGCAACGAGAACACTGAAGCTTTCTTT.

V usage is TRBV27 and J usage is TRBJ2-5, with D tentatively TRBD2 (6 bases). V lost 4 bases, J lost 5 bases, and 14 bases lay in between. The V gene's germline CDR1 is MNHEY and CDR2 SMNVEV (reference sequence). This CDR3 has 14 amino acids. CDR3 amino acids: CASSSIGTRETQYF. The CDR3 DNA reads TGTGCCAGCAGTTCAATCGGGACTCGGGAGACCCAGTACTTC.

There are a few counts of this clonotype. The rearrangement joins TRBV27 to TRBJ1-5; 10 nucleotides match TRBD1. The CDR3 loop spans 19 amino acids. Germline CDR1 reads MNHEY; CDR2 reads SMNVEV (reference sequence). The trim removed 6 bases at V and 0 bases at J, leaving 14 bases unmatched. The CDR3 DNA reads as TGTGCCAGCAGGATTTCTTACGGGACAGGGGATTATAGCAATCAGCCCCAGCATTTT. Amino acids: CASRISYGTGDYSNQPQHF.

This clonotype was counted at least ten times. The V call is TRBV4-1, the J call TRBJ2-1; no definite D call. Germline CDR1 reads MGHRA; CDR2 reads YSYEKL. Trimming shortened V by 3 bases and J by 2 bases, and 20 bases separated the two germline ends. The CDR3 length is 18 residues. CDR3: CASSHGNATVHPYNEQFF. The CDR3 DNA reads TGCGCCAGCAGCCATGGGAACGCCACCGTACACCCCTACAATGAGCAGTTCTTC.